This is a list of T cell receptor beta chains from one sample in a study of Graves' ophthalmopathy and Graves' hyperthyroidism. A single record per CDR3 protein comes from TCRdb applying MiXCR to the multiplex PCR reads. The sample yields some 250,000 distinct CDR3 sequences, around 50% seen once. The sample comprised peripheral blood. Receptors were obtained from an adult man with Graves' ophthalmopathy. Both conserved end residues are part of each CDR3. D genes are given only for firm matches. Rows may omit the clone size; those that give it use once, few, many or a size class.

abundance: -; len: 13; v_gene: TRBV10-1; j_gene: TRBJ2-2; d_gene: -; CDR3nt: TGCGCCAGCAGAGCCTCGAGGACCGGGGAGCTGTTTTTT; CDR3aa: CASRASRTGELFF
abundance: few; len: 13; v_gene: TRBV20-1; j_gene: TRBJ1-1; d_gene: -; CDR3nt: TGCAGTGCTTCGGACATGGAGGACACTGAAGCTTTCTTT; CDR3aa: CSASDMEDTEAFF
abundance: -; len: 13; v_gene: TRBV7-2; j_gene: TRBJ1-2; d_gene: -; CDR3nt: TGTGCCAGCAGCCCAATGGGGGTGGGTGGCTACACCTTC; CDR3aa: CASSPMGVGGYTF
abundance: -; len: 17; v_gene: TRBV5-8; j_gene: TRBJ1-1; d_gene: -; CDR3nt: TGTGCCAGCAGCTTGGTCGGCAGGGGACTCGGAAACACTGAAGCTTTCTTT; CDR3aa: CASSLVGRGLGNTEAFF
abundance: -; len: 12; v_gene: TRBV7-9; j_gene: TRBJ2-7; d_gene: -; CDR3nt: TGTGCCAGCAGCTCCCCCTCCTACGAGCAGTACTTC; CDR3aa: CASSSPSYEQYF
abundance: few; len: 16; v_gene: TRBV5-8; j_gene: TRBJ1-2; d_gene: TRBD1; CDR3nt: TGTGCCAGCAGCTTAGAGGAAGCGGCAGGGGGCGATGGCTACACCTTC; CDR3aa: CASSLEEAAGGDGYTF
abundance: -; len: 15; v_gene: TRBV20-1; j_gene: TRBJ2-7; d_gene: -; CDR3nt: TGCAGTGCTAGGGGACCTCAGGGGAATTCCTACGAGCAGTACTTC; CDR3aa: CSARGPQGNSYEQYF
abundance: -; len: 15; v_gene: TRBV5-1; j_gene: TRBJ1-5; d_gene: -; CDR3nt: TGCGCCAGCAGCTTGGAAGATTATAGCAATCAGCCCCAGCATTTT; CDR3aa: CASSLEDYSNQPQHF
abundance: -; len: 15; v_gene: TRBV7-3; j_gene: TRBJ2-5; d_gene: -; CDR3nt: TGTGCCAGCAGCTTAATAGGTAGCGGTCAAGAGACCCAGTACTTC; CDR3aa: CASSLIGSGQETQYF
abundance: few; len: 14; v_gene: TRBV25-1; j_gene: TRBJ2-7; d_gene: TRBD2; CDR3nt: TGTGCCAGCAGTCCCTTAGCGGGCGCCTACGAGCAGTACTTC; CDR3aa: CASSPLAGAYEQYF
abundance: few; len: 13; v_gene: TRBV29-1; j_gene: TRBJ2-7; d_gene: -; CDR3nt: TGCAGCGTTGAAAATCCCCAGGGCAAGGAGCAGTACTTC; CDR3aa: CSVENPQGKEQYF
abundance: few; len: 16; v_gene: TRBV7-6; j_gene: TRBJ2-2; d_gene: -; CDR3nt: TGTGCCAGCAGCTTTGGCCAGGGTCTCAGCGGCGGGGAGCTGTTTTTT; CDR3aa: CASSFGQGLSGGELFF
abundance: few; len: 16; v_gene: TRBV9; j_gene: TRBJ1-6; d_gene: TRBD1; CDR3nt: TGTGCCAGCAGCCCCGGACAGGGGGCTTGGAATTCACCCCTCCACTTT; CDR3aa: CASSPGQGAWNSPLHF
abundance: few; len: 16; v_gene: TRBV5-6; j_gene: TRBJ1-5; d_gene: -; CDR3nt: TGTGCCAGCAGCTCTTTGACAGGAAGAGGCAATCAGCCCCAGCATTTT; CDR3aa: CASSSLTGRGNQPQHF
abundance: -; len: 14; v_gene: TRBV15; j_gene: TRBJ1-2; d_gene: TRBD1; CDR3nt: TGTGCCACCAGCAGAGACGGACAGGGGAATGGCTACACCTTC; CDR3aa: CATSRDGQGNGYTF
abundance: few; len: 13; v_gene: TRBV11-2; j_gene: TRBJ1-1; d_gene: TRBD1; CDR3nt: TGTGCCAGCAGCTCCCAAACAGGGGTTGAAGCTTTCTTT; CDR3aa: CASSSQTGVEAFF
abundance: few; len: 14; v_gene: TRBV19; j_gene: TRBJ1-5; d_gene: TRBD1; CDR3nt: TGTGCCAGCAGACAGGGCGGTAGCAATCAGCCCCAGCATTTT; CDR3aa: CASRQGGSNQPQHF
abundance: many; len: 14; v_gene: TRBV19; j_gene: TRBJ1-1; d_gene: TRBD1; CDR3nt: TGTGCCAGTAGTATGACAGGGTTTGGCACTGAAGCTTTCTTT; CDR3aa: CASSMTGFGTEAFF
abundance: -; len: 14; v_gene: TRBV7-9; j_gene: TRBJ2-5; d_gene: -; CDR3nt: TGTGCCAGCAGCTTTCGACGGGACCAAGAGACCCAGTACTTC; CDR3aa: CASSFRRDQETQYF
abundance: -; len: 16; v_gene: TRBV20-1; j_gene: TRBJ2-5; d_gene: TRBD2; CDR3nt: TGCAGTGCTCCGGGGGTAGCGGGGGGGGAGGGGGAGACCCAGTACTTC; CDR3aa: CSAPGVAGGEGETQYF
abundance: -; len: 13; v_gene: TRBV6-5; j_gene: TRBJ1-5; d_gene: -; CDR3nt: TGTGCCAGCACCCGAGCTCGGGGGGAGCCCCAGCATTTT; CDR3aa: CASTRARGEPQHF
abundance: many; len: 14; v_gene: TRBV15; j_gene: TRBJ2-2; d_gene: -; CDR3nt: TGTGCCACCAGCAACCTACAGGGTACCGGGGAGCTGTTTTTT; CDR3aa: CATSNLQGTGELFF
abundance: -; len: 15; v_gene: TRBV4-1; j_gene: TRBJ2-5; d_gene: TRBD2; CDR3nt: TGCGTCAGCAGCCAAGTAGCGGGGGCGCAAGAGACCCAGTACTTC; CDR3aa: CVSSQVAGAQETQYF